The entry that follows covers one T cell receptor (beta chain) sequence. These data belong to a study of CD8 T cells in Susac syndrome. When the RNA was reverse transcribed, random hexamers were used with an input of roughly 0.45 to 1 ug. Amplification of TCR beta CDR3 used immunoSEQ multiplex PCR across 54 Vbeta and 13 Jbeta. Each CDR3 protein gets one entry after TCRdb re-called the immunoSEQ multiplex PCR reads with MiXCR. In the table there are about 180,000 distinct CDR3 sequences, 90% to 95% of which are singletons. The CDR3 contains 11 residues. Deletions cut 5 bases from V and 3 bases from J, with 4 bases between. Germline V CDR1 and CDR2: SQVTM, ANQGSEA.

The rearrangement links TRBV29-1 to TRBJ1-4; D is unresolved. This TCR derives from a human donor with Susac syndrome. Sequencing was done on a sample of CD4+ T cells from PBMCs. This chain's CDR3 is CSVFSNEKLFF. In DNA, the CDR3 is TGCAGCGTTTTCTCTAATGAAAAACTGTTTTTT. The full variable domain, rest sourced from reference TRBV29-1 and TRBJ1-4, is SAVISQKPSRDICQRGTSLTIQCQVDSQVTMMFWYRQQPGQSLTLIATANQGSEATYESGFVIDKFPISRPNLTFSTLTVSNMSPEDSSIYLCSVFSNEKLFFGSGTQLSVL.